The clone carrying this TCR beta chain was counted a single time. Its antigen is undetermined. Sequence at one end of the junction differs from germline and may be a read error. The sample originates from a study of neurological immune-mediated disorders. Whole-study findings and limits: No CDR3 amino acid sequences recurred among expanded clones across subjects, suggesting private repertoires in all groups. HTLV-1-associated myelopathy had the most TCR clonal expansion, whereas multiple sclerosis had the least (lower than in healthy controls).

Germline CDR1 SGHTA, CDR2 FQGNSA. The CDR3 runs 17 residues. It was by 5'RACE with 10-nucleotide random UMIs that the cDNA was made. MiXCR, run by TCRdb on the 5' RACE reads, gives a single entry per CDR3 protein. This sample has under 40,000 distinct CDR3 sequences, with roughly an eighth found just once. The unsorted libraries originated from 2 million PBMCs that had been stored at -80 C. The chain recombines TRBV7-2 with TRBJ2-1; 7 nucleotides align to TRBD2. The sequenced material came from PBMCs. The source of this sequence is a woman aged 50 to 65 with HTLV-1-associated myelopathy (HAM/TSP). CDR3 coding DNA: TGTGCGAGCAGCTTAGTGTTTGGGCGGGGGAGTTACAATGAGCAGTTCTTC. Amino acids: CASSLVFGRGSYNEQFF.